Sequencing of this T cell receptor beta chain was carried out in a study of CD8+ T cells in alopecia areata. Study in general: Treated patients swallowed 5 to 10 mg of oral tofacitinib twice daily. Severity was scored as percentage of affected scalp area in treated patients.

This CDR3 comprises 15 residues. The germline gives CDR1 SGHTA, CDR2 FQGNSA. The ends were cut back, 2 bases at V and 6 bases at J, with 16 bases in the middle. This clone was counted a few times. As to treatment: oral pan-JAK inhibitor, 5-10 mg twice daily. Sequencing templates came from extracted RNA that was reverse transcribed into cDNA. Sequencing was performed with immunoSEQ multiplex PCR; in TCRdb, only in-frame clones are kept and a portion is missing. The data show around 190,000 clones, under 80% seen once. V usage is TRBV7-2 and J usage is TRBJ1-1, with D unclear. The sample in question was CD4+ T cells sorted from blood, obtained between weeks 47 and 50, from a patient treated with tofacitinib. This receptor was identified in a human donor with alopecia areata. In nucleotides, the CDR3 is TGTGCCAGCAGCTTAATTCCGGGTAGGTCCTCTGAAGCTTTCTTT. Residues: CASSLIPGRSSEAFF.